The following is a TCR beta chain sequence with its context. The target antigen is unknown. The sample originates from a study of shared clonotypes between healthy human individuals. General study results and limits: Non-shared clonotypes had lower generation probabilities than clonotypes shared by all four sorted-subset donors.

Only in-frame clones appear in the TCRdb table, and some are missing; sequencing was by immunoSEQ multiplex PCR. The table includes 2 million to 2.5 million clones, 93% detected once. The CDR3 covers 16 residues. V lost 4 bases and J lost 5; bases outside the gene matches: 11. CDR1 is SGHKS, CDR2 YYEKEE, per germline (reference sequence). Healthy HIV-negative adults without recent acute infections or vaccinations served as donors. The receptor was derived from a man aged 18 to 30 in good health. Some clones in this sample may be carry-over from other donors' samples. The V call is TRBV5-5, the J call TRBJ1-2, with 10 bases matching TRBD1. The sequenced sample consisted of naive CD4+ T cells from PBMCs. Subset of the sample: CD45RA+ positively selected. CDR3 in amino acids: CASSRDRGNLWYGYTF. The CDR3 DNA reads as TGTGCCAGCAGCCGGGACAGGGGAAATTTGTGGTATGGCTACACCTTC.